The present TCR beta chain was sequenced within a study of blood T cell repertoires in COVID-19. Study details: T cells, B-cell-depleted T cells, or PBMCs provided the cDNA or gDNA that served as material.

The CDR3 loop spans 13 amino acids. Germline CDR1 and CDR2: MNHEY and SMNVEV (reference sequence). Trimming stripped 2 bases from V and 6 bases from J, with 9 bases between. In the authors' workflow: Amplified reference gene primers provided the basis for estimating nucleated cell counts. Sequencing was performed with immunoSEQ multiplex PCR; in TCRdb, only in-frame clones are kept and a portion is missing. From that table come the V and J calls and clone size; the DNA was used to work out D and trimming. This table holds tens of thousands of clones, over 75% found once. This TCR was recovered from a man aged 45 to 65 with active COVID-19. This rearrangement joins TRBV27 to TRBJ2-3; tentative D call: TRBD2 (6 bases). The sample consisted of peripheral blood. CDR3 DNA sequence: TGTGCCAGCAGTTTACGGGGGATGGATACGCAGTATTTT. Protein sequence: CASSLRGMDTQYF.